This TCR beta chain was sequenced in a study of T cell responses to AZD1222 COVID-19 vaccine. For the study at large: Pooled in the analysis were second doses at about 4 or about 12 weeks. Study-level points and caveats: Most donors were white British, females outnumbered males, and clonal diversity was possibly underestimated. Epitopes outside B.1.351 and B.1.1.7 mutated regions reportedly drew nearly half of spike TCRs. CD4 TCRs covered the whole spike, strongest at regions 160-218 and 743-854.

As regards this clone: Antigen unknown.

Clones were read by immunoSEQ multiplex PCR, and TCRdb kept only the in-frame ones, dropping some. This sample has about 88,000 clones, with under 95% found just once. Germline V gene lookup returns CDR1 SGHRS and CDR2 YFSETQ. Losses at the gene ends were 4 bases for V and 0 bases for J; bases not matched to a gene: 5. This CDR3 region has 15 residues. This clonotype was sampled from an adult in good health. Sequencing used peripheral blood, obtained on day 0 of AZD1222 vaccination. This sequence joins TRBV5-1 and TRBJ2-3; 7 nucleotides line up with TRBD1. Here the CDR3 DNA reads TGCGCCAGCAGCACCGGGACAGCTAGCACAGATACGCAGTATTTT. It yields the protein CASSTGTASTDTQYF.